What follows is one T cell receptor beta chain and its context. The antigen is not known. The data stem from a study of cytomegalovirus exposure and HLA in healthy donors. The study, taken as a whole, reports: Rarity characterized most TCR sequences, yet some public TCRs appeared in many donors.

Here immunoSEQ multiplex PCR was the method, and the copy in TCRdb shows in-frame clones only, minus some. The sample records about 350,000 clones, roughly 87% being singletons. CDR3 length: 16 residues. Germline CDR1 and CDR2: SEHNR and FQNEAQ (reference sequence). The V and J ends lost 3 bases and 7 bases respectively, with 16 bases between them. The chain employs TRBV7-9 and TRBJ1-6; a weak D match, TRBD1 (5 bases). The sequence was collected from a woman younger than 45 in good health and CMV-seropositive. The sequenced material came from PBMCs. CDR3 sequence: CASSFIAGTTNSPLHF. In nucleotides, the CDR3 is TGTGCCAGCAGCTTTATCGCCGGGACTACAAATTCACCCCTCCACTTT.